This entry lists 10 T cell receptor beta chains sequenced from one sample in a study of cytomegalovirus exposure and HLA in healthy donors. The PCR had 60 Vbeta and 13 Jbeta primers. Sequencing was performed with immunoSEQ multiplex PCR; in TCRdb, only in-frame clones are kept and a portion is missing. The sample holds about 140,000 clones, approximately 82% seen once. Sequenced input: PBMCs. The receptors were sampled from a man younger than 40 in good health and CMV-seropositive.

This clone showed up just once. This chain joins TRBV18 and TRBJ1-2; weak D call: TRBD1 (6 bases). CDR1 is KGHSH and CDR2 is LQKENI in the germline V gene. This CDR3 has 14 residues. Between the trimmed V and J ends, which lost 6 bases and 7 bases, there was a span of 18 bases. Here the CDR3 DNA reads TGTGCCAGCTCGCCGCAGGGGCTCCAGGTTGGCTACACCTTC. It encodes CASSPQGLQVGYTF.

The J gene is TRBJ2-7, the V gene TRBV6-5; D call uncertain. Per the germline V gene, CDR1 is MNHEY and CDR2 is SVGAGI. Trimming took off 4 bases at V and 4 bases at J, with 20 bases between the two ends. The CDR3 extends over 16 amino acids. CDR3 DNA: TGTGCCAGCAGTTCCCTGACTGTCAGCCAAGGATACGAGCAGTACTTC. Translated: CASSSLTVSQGYEQYF.

The chain has TRBV19 and TRBJ1-5; 9 bases line up with TRBD1. The V gene end was trimmed by 7 bases and the J gene end by 4 bases; junction bases not matched to a gene: 5. Per the germline V gene, CDR1 is LNHDA and CDR2 is SQIVND (reference sequence). CDR3 size: 14 residues. The CDR3 reads CASKGQGVNQPQHF. CDR3 bases: TGTGCCAGTAAGGGACAGGGAGTGAATCAGCCCCAGCATTTT. Looking up the rest from reference TRBV19 and TRBJ1-5 gives the full variable domain: DGGITQSPKYLFRKEGQNVTLSCEQNLNHDAMYWYRQDPGQGLRLIYYSQIVNDFQKGDIAEGYSVSREKKESFPLTVTSAQKNPTAFYLCASKGQGVNQPQHFGDGTRLSIL.

The gene calls are TRBV11-3 and TRBJ2-6; 7 bases are a match to TRBD1. This CDR3 has 15 amino acids. Trimming cost V 5 bases and J 2 bases; bases outside gene matches: 3. Germline CDR1 reads SGHNT; CDR2 reads YENEEA. The CDR3 spells CASSLGQPGANVLTF. As DNA, the CDR3 is TGTGCCAGCAGCCTGGGACAGCCTGGGGCCAACGTCCTGACTTTC. Variable domain in full (rest from reference TRBV11-3 and TRBJ2-6): EAGVVQSPRYKIIEKKQPVAFWCNPISGHNTLYWYLQNLGQGPELLIRYENEEAVDDSQLPKDRFSAERLKGVDSTLKIQPAELGDSAVYLCASSLGQPGANVLTFGAGSRLTVL.

The chain joins TRBV6-5 to TRBJ1-6; TRBD1 aligns across 8 bases. Germline CDR1 and CDR2: MNHEY and SVGAGI. The CDR3 has 12 residues. The trim removed 8 bases at V and 8 bases at J, leaving 2 bases unmatched. The CDR3 sequence: CASGQGHSPLHF. CDR3 nucleotides: TGTGCCAGCGGACAGGGTCATTCACCCCTCCACTTT.

This clone was counted once. The chain is built from TRBV7-2 and TRBJ2-3; 14 positions match TRBD2. Trimming cost V 5 bases and J 9 bases; bases outside gene matches: 7. Germline CDR1 reads SGHTA; CDR2 reads FQGNSA. CDR3 length: 15 residues. CDR3 loop: CASSHGGLAGDTQYF. The CDR3 bases are TGTGCCAGCAGCCACGGGGGACTAGCGGGAGACACGCAGTATTTT.

This chain uses TRBV5-6 with TRBJ2-1; 7 bases fit TRBD2. The germline V gene has CDR1 SGHDT and CDR2 YYEEEE. CDR3 length equals 14 residues. The V gene end was trimmed by 4 bases and the J gene end by 9 bases; junction bases not matched to a gene: 10. In DNA form, the CDR3 reads TGTGCCAGCAGCCGTCCGACTAGCCGATCTGAGCAGTTCTTC. It is translated as CASSRPTSRSEQFF.

This chain links TRBV6-5 with TRBJ2-1, with D perhaps TRBD1 (6 bases). Germline V gene lookup returns CDR1 MNHEY and CDR2 SVGAGI. CDR3 length: 12 amino acids. Trimming shortened V by 8 bases and J by 10 bases, and 15 bases separated the two germline ends. The CDR3 is CASQRQGGEQFF. In DNA, the CDR3 is TGTGCCAGCCAACGACAAGGGGGAGAGCAGTTCTTC.

This clone was counted only a few times. The chain recombines TRBV6-4 with TRBJ1-1; the D gene is possibly TRBD1 (5 bases). Germline lookup yields CDR1 MRHNA and CDR2 SNTAGT. V gave up 6 bases and J gave up 1 base, with 12 bases separating them. The CDR3 runs to 14 residues. The CDR3 region is CASSLNQGNTEAFF. DNA for the CDR3: TGTGCCAGCAGCCTGAATCAGGGGAACACTGAAGCTTTCTTT.

This clone was picked up a small number of times. V is TRBV4-1 and J is TRBJ1-2; 9 nucleotides line up with TRBD1. V trimming: 6 bases; J trimming: 4 bases; junction bases outside the gene matches: 15. CDR1 is MGHRA and CDR2 is YSYEKL in the germline V gene. This CDR3 is built from 17 residues. The CDR3 coding sequence is TGCGCCAGCAGTCCTCGGACAGGGGATATGAGGGGCTATGGCTACACCTTC. Protein product: CASSPRTGDMRGYGYTF.